This TCR beta chain is drawn from a study of cytomegalovirus exposure and HLA in healthy donors. Turning to the study itself: Falling in the Caucasian-associated ancestry cluster were less than 85% of around 370 genotyped donors. Study-level results: Sequencing likely generated an artifact that appeared as a cluster of highly shared sequence variants.

The CDR3 is 13 residues long. The V gene lost 0 bases and the J gene lost 2 bases, with 5 bases spanning the gap. Looked up from germline, CDR1 is SGHNT and CDR2 is YYREEE (reference sequence). In the PCR, 60 Vbeta and 13 Jbeta primers were used. Per the authors' pipeline: Counted up in a later analysis, unique TCR beta chains came to approximately 83 million, with around 9.9 million shared. Repertoires were generated with immunoSEQ multiplex PCR, while TCRdb's copy carries only in-frame clones and drops some. For V, J and clone size, that table is used; D and trimming come from the DNA. The repertoire holds about 120,000 clones, with around 63% as singletons. A word on this clone: What it binds is unknown.

Though probably carrying unrecorded immune exposures, donors were nominally healthy at sampling. Source material: PBMCs. The rearrangement joins TRBV5-4 to TRBJ1-1; D is ambiguous. The sequence derives from a man aged 40-49 years in good health and CMV-seropositive. DNA for the CDR3: TGTGCCAGCAGCTTGGTTGTAAACACTGAAGCTTTCTTT. Protein sequence: CASSLVVNTEAFF.